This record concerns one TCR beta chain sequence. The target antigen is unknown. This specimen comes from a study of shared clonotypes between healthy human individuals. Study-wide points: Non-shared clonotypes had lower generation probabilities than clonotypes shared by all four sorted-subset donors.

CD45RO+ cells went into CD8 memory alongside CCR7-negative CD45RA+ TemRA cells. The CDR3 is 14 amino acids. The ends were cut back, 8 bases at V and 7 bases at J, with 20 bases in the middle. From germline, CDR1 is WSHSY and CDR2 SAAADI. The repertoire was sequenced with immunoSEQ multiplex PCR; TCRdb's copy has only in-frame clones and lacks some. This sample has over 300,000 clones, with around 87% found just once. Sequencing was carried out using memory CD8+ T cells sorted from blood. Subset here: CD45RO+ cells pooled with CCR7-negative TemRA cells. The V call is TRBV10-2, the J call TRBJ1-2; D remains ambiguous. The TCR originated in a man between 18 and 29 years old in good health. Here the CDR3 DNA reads TGCGCCAGCTGGGGAGTCAGGTTGATGGTTGGCTACACCTTC. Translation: CASWGVRLMVGYTF.